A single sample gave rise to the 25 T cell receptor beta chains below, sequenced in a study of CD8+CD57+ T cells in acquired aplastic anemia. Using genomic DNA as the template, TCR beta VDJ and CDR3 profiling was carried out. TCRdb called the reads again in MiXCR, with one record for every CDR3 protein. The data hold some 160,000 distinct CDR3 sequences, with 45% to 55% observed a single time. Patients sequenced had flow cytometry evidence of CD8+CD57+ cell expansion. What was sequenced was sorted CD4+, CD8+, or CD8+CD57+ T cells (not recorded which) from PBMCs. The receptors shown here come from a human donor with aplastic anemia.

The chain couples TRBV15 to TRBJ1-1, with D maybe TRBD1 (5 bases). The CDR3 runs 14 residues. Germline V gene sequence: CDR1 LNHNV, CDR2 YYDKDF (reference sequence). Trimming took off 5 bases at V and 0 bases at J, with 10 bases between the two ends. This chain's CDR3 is CATSGGWMNTEAFF. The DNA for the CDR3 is TGTGCCACCAGCGGGGGGTGGATGAACACTGAAGCTTTCTTT.

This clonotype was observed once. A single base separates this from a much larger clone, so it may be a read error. The CDR3 protein is CASGELNTGELFF. The CDR3 nucleotides read TGTGCCAGCGGAGAACTAAACACCGGGGAGCTGTTTTTT. The genes are TRBV9 and TRBJ2-2; no definite D call. Trimming removed 7 bases at V and 2 bases at J, with 9 bases between. The CDR3 loop spans 13 amino acids. Germline CDR1 is SGDLS and CDR2 is YYNGEE.

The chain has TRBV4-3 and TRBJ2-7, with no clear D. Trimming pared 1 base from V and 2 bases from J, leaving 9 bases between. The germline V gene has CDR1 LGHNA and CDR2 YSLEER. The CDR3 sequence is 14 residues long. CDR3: CASSQVVGTYEQYF. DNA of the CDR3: TGCGCCAGCAGCCAAGTCGTGGGAACCTACGAGCAGTACTTC.

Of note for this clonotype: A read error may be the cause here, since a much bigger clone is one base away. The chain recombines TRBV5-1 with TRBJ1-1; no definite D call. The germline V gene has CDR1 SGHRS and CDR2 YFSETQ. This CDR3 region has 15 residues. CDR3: CASSLAGLEGTDAFF. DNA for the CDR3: TGCGCCAGCAGCTTGGCCGGCCTCGAGGGCACTGATGCTTTCTTT.

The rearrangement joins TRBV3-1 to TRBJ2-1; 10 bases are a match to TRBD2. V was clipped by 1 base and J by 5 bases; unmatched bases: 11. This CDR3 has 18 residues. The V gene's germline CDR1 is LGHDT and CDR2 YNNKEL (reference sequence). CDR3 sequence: CASSQVGGVAGGHNEQFF. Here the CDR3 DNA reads TGTGCCAGCAGCCAAGTAGGAGGAGTAGCGGGAGGACACAATGAGCAGTTCTTC.

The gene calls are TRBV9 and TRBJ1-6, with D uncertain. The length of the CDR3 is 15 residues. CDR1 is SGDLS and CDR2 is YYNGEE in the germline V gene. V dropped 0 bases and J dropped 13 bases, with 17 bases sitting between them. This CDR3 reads CASSVDGGTLIPLHF. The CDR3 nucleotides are TGTGCCAGCAGCGTAGACGGAGGAACTTTAATCCCCCTCCACTTT.

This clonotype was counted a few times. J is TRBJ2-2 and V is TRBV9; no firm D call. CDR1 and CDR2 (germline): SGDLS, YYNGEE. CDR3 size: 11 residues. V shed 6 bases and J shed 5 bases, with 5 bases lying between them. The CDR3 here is CASMGTGELFF. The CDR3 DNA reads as TGTGCCAGCATGGGTACCGGGGAGCTGTTTTTT. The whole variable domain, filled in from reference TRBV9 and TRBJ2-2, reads DSGVTQTPKHLITATGQRVTLRCSPRSGDLSVYWYQQSLDQGLQFLIQYYNGEERAKGNILERFSAQQFPDLHSELNLSSLELGDSALYFCASMGTGELFFGEGSRLTVL.

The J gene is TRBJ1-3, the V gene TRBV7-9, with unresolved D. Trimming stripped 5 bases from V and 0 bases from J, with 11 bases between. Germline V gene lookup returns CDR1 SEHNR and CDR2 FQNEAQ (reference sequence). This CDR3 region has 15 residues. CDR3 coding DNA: TGTGCCAGCAGCCGAGACGGAGCCTCTGGAAACACCATATATTTT. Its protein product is CASSRDGASGNTIYF.

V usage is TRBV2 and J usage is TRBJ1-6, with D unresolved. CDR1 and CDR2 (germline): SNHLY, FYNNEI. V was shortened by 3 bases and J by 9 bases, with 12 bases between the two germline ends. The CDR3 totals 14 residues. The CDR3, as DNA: TGTGCCAGCAGTGATAACCTAGGCCTTTCACCCCTCCACTTT. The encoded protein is CASSDNLGLSPLHF.

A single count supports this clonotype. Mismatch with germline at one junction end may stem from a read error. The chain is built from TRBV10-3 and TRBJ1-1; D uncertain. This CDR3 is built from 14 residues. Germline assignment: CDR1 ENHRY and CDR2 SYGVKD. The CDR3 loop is CAISARQTNTGAFF. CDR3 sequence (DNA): TGTGCCATCAGTGCGCGGCAGACGAACACTGGAGCTTTCTTT.

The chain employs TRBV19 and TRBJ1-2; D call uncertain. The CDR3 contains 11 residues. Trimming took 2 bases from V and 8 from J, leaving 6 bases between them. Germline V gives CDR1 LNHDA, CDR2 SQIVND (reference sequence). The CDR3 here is CASSIQEGYTF. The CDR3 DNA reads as TGTGCCAGTAGTATACAGGAGGGCTACACCTTC.

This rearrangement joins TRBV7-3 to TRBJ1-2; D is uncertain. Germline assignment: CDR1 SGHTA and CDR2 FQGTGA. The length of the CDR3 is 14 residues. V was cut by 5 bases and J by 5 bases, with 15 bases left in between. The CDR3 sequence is CASSPSTGRYGYTF. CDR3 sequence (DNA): TGTGCCAGCAGCCCCAGCACGGGAAGGTATGGCTACACCTTC.

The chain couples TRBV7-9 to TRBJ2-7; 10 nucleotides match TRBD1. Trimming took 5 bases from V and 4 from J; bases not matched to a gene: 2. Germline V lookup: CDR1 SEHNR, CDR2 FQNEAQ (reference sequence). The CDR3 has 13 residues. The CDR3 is CASSGDRGYEQYF. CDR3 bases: TGTGCCAGCAGCGGGGACAGGGGATACGAGCAGTACTTC.

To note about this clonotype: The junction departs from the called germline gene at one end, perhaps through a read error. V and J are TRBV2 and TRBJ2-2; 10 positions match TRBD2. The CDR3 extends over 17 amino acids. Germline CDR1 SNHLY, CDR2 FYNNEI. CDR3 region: CASSEVRGLALTGELLF. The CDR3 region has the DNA TGTGCCAGCAGTGAAGTCCGGGGACTAGCGCTCACCGGGGAGCTGTTGTTT.

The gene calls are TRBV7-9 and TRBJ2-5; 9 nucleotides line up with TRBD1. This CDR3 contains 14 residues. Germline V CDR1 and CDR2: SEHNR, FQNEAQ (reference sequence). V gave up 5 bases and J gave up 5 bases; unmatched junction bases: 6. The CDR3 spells CASSVGQGGETQYF. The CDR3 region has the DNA TGTGCCAGCAGCGTGGGACAGGGAGGTGAGACCCAGTACTTC.

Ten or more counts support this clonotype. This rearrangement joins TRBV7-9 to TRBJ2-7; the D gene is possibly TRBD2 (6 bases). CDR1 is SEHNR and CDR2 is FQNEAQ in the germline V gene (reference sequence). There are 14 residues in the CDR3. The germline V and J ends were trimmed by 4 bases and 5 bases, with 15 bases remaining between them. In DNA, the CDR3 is TGTGCCAGCAGCTCTAGCTCGGAGGGCAACGAGCAGTACTTC. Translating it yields CASSSSSEGNEQYF.

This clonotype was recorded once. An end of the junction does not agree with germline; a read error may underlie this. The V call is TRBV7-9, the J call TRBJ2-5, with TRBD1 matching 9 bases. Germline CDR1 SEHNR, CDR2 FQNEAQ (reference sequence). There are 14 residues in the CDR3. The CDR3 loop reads CASRSGTGWETQYF. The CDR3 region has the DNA TGCGCCAGCAGGAGCGGGACAGGGTGGGAGACCCAGTACTTC.

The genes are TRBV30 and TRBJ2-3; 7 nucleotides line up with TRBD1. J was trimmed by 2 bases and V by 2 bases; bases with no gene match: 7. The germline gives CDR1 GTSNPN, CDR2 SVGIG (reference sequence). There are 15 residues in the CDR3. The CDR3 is CAWSQVRGYTDTQYF. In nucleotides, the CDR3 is TGTGCCTGGAGTCAGGTCAGGGGGTACACAGATACGCAGTATTTT.

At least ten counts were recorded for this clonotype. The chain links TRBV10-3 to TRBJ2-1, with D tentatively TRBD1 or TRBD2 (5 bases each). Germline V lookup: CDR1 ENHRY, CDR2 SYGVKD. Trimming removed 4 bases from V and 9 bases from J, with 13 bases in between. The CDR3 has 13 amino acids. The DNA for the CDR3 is TGTGCCATCAGTGCTGGGGGATCGGGTGAGCAGTTCTTC. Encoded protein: CAISAGGSGEQFF.

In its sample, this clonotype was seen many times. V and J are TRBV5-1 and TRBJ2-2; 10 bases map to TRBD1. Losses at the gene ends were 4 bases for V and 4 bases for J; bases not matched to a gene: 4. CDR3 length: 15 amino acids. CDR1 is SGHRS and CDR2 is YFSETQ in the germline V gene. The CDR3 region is CASSVTGGSTGELFF. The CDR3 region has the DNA TGCGCCAGCAGCGTGACAGGGGGCAGCACCGGGGAGCTGTTTTTT.

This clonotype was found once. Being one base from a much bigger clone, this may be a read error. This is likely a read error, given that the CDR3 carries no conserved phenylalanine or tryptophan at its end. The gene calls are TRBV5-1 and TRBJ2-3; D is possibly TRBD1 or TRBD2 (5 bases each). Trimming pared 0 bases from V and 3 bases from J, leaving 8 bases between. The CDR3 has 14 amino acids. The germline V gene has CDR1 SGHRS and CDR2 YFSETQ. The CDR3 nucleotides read TGCGCCAGCAGCTTGGAGTGGGGGACAGATACGCAGTATTCT. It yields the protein CASSLEWGTDTQYS.

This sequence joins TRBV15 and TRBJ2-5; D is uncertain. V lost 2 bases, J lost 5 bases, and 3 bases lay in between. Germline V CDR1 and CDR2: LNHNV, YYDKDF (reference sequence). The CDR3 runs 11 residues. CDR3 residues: CATSRTETQYF. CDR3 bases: TGTGCCACCAGCAGAACGGAGACCCAGTACTTC.

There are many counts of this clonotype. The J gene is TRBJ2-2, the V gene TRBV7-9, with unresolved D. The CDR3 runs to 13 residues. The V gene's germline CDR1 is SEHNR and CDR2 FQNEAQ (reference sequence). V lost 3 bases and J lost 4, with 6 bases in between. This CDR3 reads CASSFGVTGELFF. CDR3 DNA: TGTGCCAGCAGCTTTGGGGTCACCGGGGAGCTGTTTTTT.

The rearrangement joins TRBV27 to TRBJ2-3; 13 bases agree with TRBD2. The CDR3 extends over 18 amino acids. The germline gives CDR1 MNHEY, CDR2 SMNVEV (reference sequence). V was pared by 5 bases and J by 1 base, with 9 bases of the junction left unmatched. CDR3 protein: CASSILLAGGGGTDTQYF. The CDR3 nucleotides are TGTGCCAGCAGTATCCTACTAGCGGGAGGGGGAGGCACAGATACGCAGTATTTT.

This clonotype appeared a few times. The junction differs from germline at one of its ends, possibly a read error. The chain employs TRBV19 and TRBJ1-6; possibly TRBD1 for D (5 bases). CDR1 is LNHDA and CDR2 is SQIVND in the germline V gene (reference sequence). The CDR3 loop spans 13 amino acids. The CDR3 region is CASGHPSGAPLHF. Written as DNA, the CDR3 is TGTGCCAGCGGACATCCCTCTGGTGCACCTCTCCACTTT. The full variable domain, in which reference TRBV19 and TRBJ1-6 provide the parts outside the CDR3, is DGGITQSPKYLFRKEGQNVTLSCEQNLNHDAMYWYRQDPGQGLRLIYYSQIVNDFQKGDIAEGYSVSREKKESFPLTVTSAQKNPTAFYLCASGHPSGAPLHFGNGTRLTVT.